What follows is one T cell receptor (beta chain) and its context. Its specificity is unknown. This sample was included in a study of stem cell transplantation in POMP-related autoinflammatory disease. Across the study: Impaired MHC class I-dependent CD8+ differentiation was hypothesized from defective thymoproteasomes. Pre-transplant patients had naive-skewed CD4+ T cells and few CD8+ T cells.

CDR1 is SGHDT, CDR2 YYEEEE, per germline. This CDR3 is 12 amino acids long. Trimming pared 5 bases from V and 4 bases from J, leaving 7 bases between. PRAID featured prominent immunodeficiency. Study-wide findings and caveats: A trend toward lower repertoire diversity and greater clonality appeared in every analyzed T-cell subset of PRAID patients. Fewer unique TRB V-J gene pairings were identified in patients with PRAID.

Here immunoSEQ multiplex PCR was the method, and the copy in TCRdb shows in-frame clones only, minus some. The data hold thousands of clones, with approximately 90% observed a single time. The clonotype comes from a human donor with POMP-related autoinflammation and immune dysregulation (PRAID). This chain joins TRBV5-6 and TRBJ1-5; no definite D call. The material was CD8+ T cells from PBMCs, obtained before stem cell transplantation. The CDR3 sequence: CASRGTNQPQHF. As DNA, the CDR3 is TGTGCCAGCAGAGGCACGAATCAGCCCCAGCATTTT.